These 11 T cell receptor beta chains were sequenced from one sample in a study of blood T cell repertoires in COVID-19. Measured with immunoSEQ multiplex PCR; TCRdb has only the in-frame clones, and not every one. The sample carries 270,000 or so clones, approximately 89% recorded once. Sequenced: peripheral blood. These receptors were obtained from a woman aged 30 to 39 with COVID-19, enrolled during active disease.

J is TRBJ1-4 and V is TRBV19; TRBD1 agrees at 7 bases. Germline V gene lookup returns CDR1 LNHDA and CDR2 SQIVND (reference sequence). The CDR3 has 17 residues. With 4 bases clipped from V and 0 bases from J, the junction kept 8 bases outside the gene matches. The CDR3 nucleotides read TGTGCCAGTAGTACTTTACAGGGGCTAGCAACTAATGAAAAACTGTTTTTT. Its translation is CASSTLQGLATNEKLFF.

This chain links TRBV14 with TRBJ2-3; D uncertain. Trimming took 1 base from V and 11 from J, leaving 7 bases between them. CDR1 and CDR2 from the germline V gene are SGHDN and FVKESK. The CDR3 is made up of 11 amino acids. In DNA form, the CDR3 reads TGTGCCAGCAGCCAAGTCTCTAGGCAGTATTTT. It is translated as CASSQVSRQYF.

The V and J genes are TRBV5-6 and TRBJ2-1, with D maybe TRBD2 (6 bases). This CDR3 has 18 amino acids. Germline-derived CDR1 and CDR2 are SGHDT and YYEEEE. Between the trimmed V and J ends, which lost 4 bases and 0 bases, there was a span of 20 bases. The CDR3 spells CASSDGVRLGSSYNEQFF. In DNA, the CDR3 is TGTGCCAGCAGCGATGGTGTTCGACTAGGCAGCTCCTACAATGAGCAGTTCTTC.

The genes are TRBV3-1 (or the pseudogene TRBV3-2) and TRBJ2-1; tentative D call: TRBD2 (6 bases). Deletions cut 2 bases from V and 6 bases from J, with 8 bases between. The CDR3 contains 13 residues. Germline loops: CDR1 LGHDT, CDR2 YNNKEL (reference sequence). The DNA of the CDR3 is TGTGCCAGCAGCCAACTAGCGTCCAATGAGCAGTTCTTC. It codes for CASSQLASNEQFF.

The V gene is TRBV6-5, the J gene TRBJ2-3; 9 bases fit TRBD2. The germline V gene encodes CDR1 MNHEY and CDR2 SVGAGI. Trimming at V came to 1 base and at J to 3 bases, leaving 2 bases not matched to a gene. There are 15 residues in the CDR3. CDR3 region: CASSYLRGGTDTQYF. The CDR3, as DNA: TGTGCCAGCAGTTACTTGCGGGGGGGAACAGATACGCAGTATTTT.

This sequence joins TRBV7-8 and TRBJ1-5; possibly TRBD1 for D (5 bases). Germline V lookup: CDR1 SGHVS, CDR2 FQNEAQ. Trimming left V 5 bases short and J 3 bases short, with 11 bases between. The CDR3 is 14 residues long. CDR3 bases: TGTGCCAGCAGCCAACTCAGGGACAATCAGCCCCAGCATTTT. Amino acids: CASSQLRDNQPQHF.

The V call is TRBV13, the J call TRBJ1-2; D call uncertain. CDR1 is PRHDT, CDR2 FYEKMQ, per germline (reference sequence). Trimming left V 0 bases short and J 4 bases short, with 6 bases between. The length of the CDR3 is 13 residues. The chain's CDR3 is CASSLGRGYGYTF. The CDR3 nucleotides read TGTGCCAGCAGCTTAGGACGGGGCTATGGCTACACCTTC. Together with reference TRBV13 and TRBJ1-2, the CDR3 gives the full variable domain: AAGVIQSPRHLIKEKRETATLKCYPIPRHDTVYWYQQGPGQDPQFLISFYEKMQSDKGSIPDRFSAQQFSDYHSELNMSSLELGDSALYFCASSLGRGYGYTFGSGTRLTVV.

The chain combines TRBV6-1 with TRBJ2-1; 8 bases align to TRBD2. Germline V CDR1 and CDR2: MNHNS, SASEGT. The CDR3 contains 14 residues. After removal of 3 bases from V and 4 bases from J, the junction contained 2 bases not matched to a gene. The CDR3 DNA follows: TGTGCCAGCAGTGACGGGGGGGCATACAATGAGCAGTTCTTC. Translating gives CASSDGGAYNEQFF.

The V and J genes are TRBV5-1 and TRBJ2-1, with 11 positions matching TRBD2. Germline V gene sequence: CDR1 SGHRS, CDR2 YFSETQ. After removal of 6 bases from V and 0 bases from J, the junction contained 5 bases not matched to a gene. CDR3 length: 16 residues. CDR3 sequence reads: CASKTSGGPSYNEQFF. The CDR3, as DNA: TGCGCCAGCAAAACTAGCGGGGGCCCCTCCTACAATGAGCAGTTCTTC.

This rearrangement joins TRBV6-1 to TRBJ2-5, with a tentative D call TRBD1 (6 bases). Germline assignment: CDR1 MNHNS and CDR2 SASEGT. V lost 0 bases and J lost 4, with 9 bases in between. The CDR3 is made up of 14 amino acids. The CDR3 spells CASSEAVRGETQYF. CDR3 sequence (DNA): TGTGCCAGCAGTGAAGCGGTCAGGGGAGAGACCCAGTACTTC.

The chain couples TRBV4-1 to TRBJ2-4, with D possibly matching TRBD1 (5 bases). Trimming left V 4 bases short and J 3 bases short, with 10 bases between. The CDR3 runs 14 residues. Per germline, CDR1 MGHRA and CDR2 YSYEKL. The DNA for the CDR3 is TGCGCCAGCAGCCTCGTTGACAGCAAAAACATTCAGTACTTC. It yields the protein CASSLVDSKNIQYF.